Listed below are T cell receptor beta chains from one sample, sequenced in a study of T cells in Graves' hyperthyroidism and ophthalmopathy. TCRdb analysed the multiplex PCR reads with MiXCR anew, one entry per CDR3 protein. The data contain around 700,000 distinct CDR3 sequences, around 19% of them singletons. Specimen: blood. All receptors come from a woman aged 45-59 years with Graves' hyperthyroidism that later progressed to Graves' ophthalmopathy. Both conserved end residues are part of each CDR3. The order of the fields is CDR3 protein, J gene, V gene.

CASSGRTGNSYEQYF,TRBJ2-7,TRBV5-4
CSASLLAGSSSTDTQYF,TRBJ2-3,TRBV20-1
CASSEDGTKGTEAFF,TRBJ1-1,TRBV10-1
CASSFDGRGGHGYTF,TRBJ1-2,TRBV11-2
CASTLEGARKLFF,TRBJ1-4,TRBV12-3/TRBV12-4
CASSIARVGEKLFF,TRBJ1-4,TRBV19
CASSLVQGVQTQYF,TRBJ2-5,TRBV7-2
CASSLPGQSYEQYF,TRBJ2-7,TRBV5-1
CSAREQGEVSPLHF,TRBJ1-6,TRBV20-1
CASSFPPGESLNTEAFF,TRBJ1-1,TRBV7-9
CASSSDGADTEAFF,TRBJ1-1,TRBV12-3/TRBV12-4
CASSYVVGHHYGYTF,TRBJ1-2,TRBV6-5
CASSHSTGNTEAFF,TRBJ1-1,TRBV3-1
CASSNPPGEANYGYTF,TRBJ1-2,TRBV6-1
CASSSRQLEQFF,TRBJ2-1,TRBV7-9
CASSQDSGSNQPQHF,TRBJ1-5,TRBV4-1
CASSLVLTGNGHF,TRBJ1-5,TRBV11-2
CASSSGLAGGPPYFYEQFF,TRBJ2-1,TRBV5-1
CASSQDLVRAVANYGYTF,TRBJ1-2,TRBV3-1
CASSLLGDNQPQHF,TRBJ1-5,TRBV27
CASSLEGGLGSPLHF,TRBJ1-6,TRBV11-2
CASSFGTGGNTGELFF,TRBJ2-2,TRBV7-6
CASSPPDGAGTVNTEAFF,TRBJ1-1,TRBV18
CASTTPGTGSGEKLFF,TRBJ1-4,TRBV28
CASSLGTGGVDEKLFF,TRBJ1-4,TRBV7-9
CASSAQGFNQPQHF,TRBJ1-5,TRBV3-1
CASSLAGPNYGYTF,TRBJ1-2,TRBV12-3/TRBV12-4
CAWGDPSNQPQHF,TRBJ1-5,TRBV30
CASRSSGTYEQYF,TRBJ2-7,TRBV6-1
CASSNSQGENTEAFF,TRBJ1-1,TRBV12-3/TRBV12-4
CASSPAGGSPLHF,TRBJ1-6,TRBV7-3
CATIWDRQPQETQYF,TRBJ2-5,TRBV7-2
CSALAGGYIQETQYF,TRBJ2-5,TRBV20-1
CASREGRFNTGELFF,TRBJ2-2,TRBV6-1
CASSVGDRGRTGELFF,TRBJ2-2,TRBV9
CASSVRQSGLNTEAFF,TRBJ1-1,TRBV2
CASSPEGSNTQYF,TRBJ2-3,TRBV7-8
CASRTGQGNSPLHF,TRBJ1-6,TRBV19
CASRPPWTATDTQYF,TRBJ2-3,TRBV27
CASSPGTDYYEQYF,TRBJ2-7,TRBV7-6
CASSGGTGGFNNEQFF,TRBJ2-1,TRBV5-1
CASSFLGTGGHQPQHF,TRBJ1-5,TRBV5-1
CASSLSTEAFF,TRBJ1-1,TRBV12-3/TRBV12-4
CASSEKSGQAEYEQYF,TRBJ2-7,TRBV25-1
CASSPRREGTDTQYF,TRBJ2-3,TRBV7-9
CASSRAGLNNQPQHF,TRBJ1-5,TRBV19
CASRIPGSYEQYF,TRBJ2-7,TRBV7-9
CSVCLAGVETQYF,TRBJ2-5,TRBV29-1
CASSRGLNTGELFF,TRBJ2-2,TRBV12-3/TRBV12-4